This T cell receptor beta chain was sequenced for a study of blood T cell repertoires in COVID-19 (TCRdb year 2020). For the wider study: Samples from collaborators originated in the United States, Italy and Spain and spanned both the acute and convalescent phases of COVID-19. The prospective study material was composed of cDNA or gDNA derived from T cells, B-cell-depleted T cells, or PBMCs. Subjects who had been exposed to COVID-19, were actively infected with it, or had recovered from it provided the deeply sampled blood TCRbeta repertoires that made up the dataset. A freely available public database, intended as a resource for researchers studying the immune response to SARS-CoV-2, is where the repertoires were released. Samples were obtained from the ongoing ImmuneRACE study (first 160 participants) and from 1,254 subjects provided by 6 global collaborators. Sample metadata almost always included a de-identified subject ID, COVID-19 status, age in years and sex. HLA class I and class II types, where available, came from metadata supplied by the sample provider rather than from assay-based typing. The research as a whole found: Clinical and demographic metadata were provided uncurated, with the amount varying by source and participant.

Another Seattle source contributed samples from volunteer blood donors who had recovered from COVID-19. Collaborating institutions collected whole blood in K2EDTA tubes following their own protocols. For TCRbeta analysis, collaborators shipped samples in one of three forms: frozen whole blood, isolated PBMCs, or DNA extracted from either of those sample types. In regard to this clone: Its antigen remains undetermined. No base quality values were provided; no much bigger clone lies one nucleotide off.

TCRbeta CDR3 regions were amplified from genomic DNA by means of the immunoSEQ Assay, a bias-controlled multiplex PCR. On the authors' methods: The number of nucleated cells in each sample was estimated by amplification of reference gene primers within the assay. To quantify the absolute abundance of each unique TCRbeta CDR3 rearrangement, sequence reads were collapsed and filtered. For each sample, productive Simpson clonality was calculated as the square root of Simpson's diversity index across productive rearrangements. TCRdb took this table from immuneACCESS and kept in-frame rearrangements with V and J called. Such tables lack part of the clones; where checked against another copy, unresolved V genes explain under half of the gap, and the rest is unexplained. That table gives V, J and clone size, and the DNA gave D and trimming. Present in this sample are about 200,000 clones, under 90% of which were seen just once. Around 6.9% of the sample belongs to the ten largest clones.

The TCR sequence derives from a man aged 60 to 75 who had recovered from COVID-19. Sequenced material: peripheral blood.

The CDR3: CASSYDPGQGIQPQHF. The bases read TGTGCCAGCAGTTATGACCCGGGACAGGGTATCCAGCCCCAGCATTTT. The chain employs TRBV6-5 and TRBJ1-5; 9 bases in the junction line up with TRBD1. The CDR3 runs 16 amino acids, cysteine and phenylalanine included. Only CDR3 DNA remains: 48 bases, in frame from the first base. The germline V gene supplies CDR1 MNHEY and CDR2 SVGAGI. Germline trimming amounts to 3 bases on V and 7 bases on J, with 10 as the count of junction bases outside the gene matches.